This T cell receptor (beta chain) comes out of a study of CD8 T cells in Susac syndrome. The CDR3 runs to 14 residues. Per germline, CDR1 SQVTM and CDR2 ANQGSEA. The V gene end was trimmed by 5 bases and the J gene end by 4 bases; junction bases not matched to a gene: 8. A quantity of roughly 0.5 to 1 ug RNA underwent reverse transcription using random hexamers. In TCRdb, the immunoSEQ multiplex PCR reads were re-called with MiXCR into one record per CDR3 protein. In the table there are roughly 88,000 distinct CDR3 sequences, 95% to 97% of which are singletons. The clonotype originates from a human donor with Susac syndrome. This chain connects TRBV29-1 to TRBJ2-1; 7 bases are shared with TRBD2. The specimen sequenced was CD8+ T cells from PBMCs. The CDR3 DNA is TGCAGCGTTTGTGGGCTAGCGGTGTACAATGAGCAGTTCTTC. It translates to CSVCGLAVYNEQFF.